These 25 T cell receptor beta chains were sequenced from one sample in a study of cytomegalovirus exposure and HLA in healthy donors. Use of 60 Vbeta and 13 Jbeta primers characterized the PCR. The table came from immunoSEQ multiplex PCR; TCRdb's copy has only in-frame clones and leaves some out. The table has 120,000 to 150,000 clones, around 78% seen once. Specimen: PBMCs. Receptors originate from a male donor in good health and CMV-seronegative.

CDR3 DNA: TGTGCCAGTAGTACCCTTCCAGGGGCGCGGCACGAGCAGTACTTC. The encoded protein is CASSTLPGARHEQYF. The V call is TRBV19, the J call TRBJ2-7; tentative D call: TRBD1 (6 bases). V lost 4 bases to trimming and J lost 5 bases, with 18 bases between them. CDR3 length equals 15 residues. Germline-derived CDR1 and CDR2 are LNHDA and SQIVND (reference sequence).

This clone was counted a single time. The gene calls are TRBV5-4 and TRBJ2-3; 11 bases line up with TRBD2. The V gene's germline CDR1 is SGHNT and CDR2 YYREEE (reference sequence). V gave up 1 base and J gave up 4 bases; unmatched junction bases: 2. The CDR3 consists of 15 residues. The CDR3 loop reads CASSLTSGSPDTQYF. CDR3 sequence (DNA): TGTGCCAGCAGCTTGACTAGCGGGAGTCCAGATACGCAGTATTTT. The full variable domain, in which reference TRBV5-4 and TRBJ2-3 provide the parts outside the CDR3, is ETGVTQSPTHLIKTRGQQVTLRCSSQSGHNTVSWYQQALGQGPQFIFQYYREEENGRGNFPPRFSGLQFPNYSSELNVNALELDDSALYLCASSLTSGSPDTQYFGPGTRLTVL.

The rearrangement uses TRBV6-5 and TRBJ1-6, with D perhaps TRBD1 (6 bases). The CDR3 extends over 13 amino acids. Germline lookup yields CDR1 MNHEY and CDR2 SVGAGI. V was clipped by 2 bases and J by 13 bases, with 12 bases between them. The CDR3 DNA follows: TGTGCCAGCAGTTACGAGCAGGGGATGCCCCTCCACTTT. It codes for CASSYEQGMPLHF.

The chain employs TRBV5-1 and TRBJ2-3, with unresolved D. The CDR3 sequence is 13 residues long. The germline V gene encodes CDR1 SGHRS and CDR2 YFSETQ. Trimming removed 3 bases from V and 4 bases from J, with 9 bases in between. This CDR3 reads CASSSPLADTQYF. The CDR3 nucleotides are TGCGCCAGCAGCTCCCCTCTCGCAGATACGCAGTATTTT.

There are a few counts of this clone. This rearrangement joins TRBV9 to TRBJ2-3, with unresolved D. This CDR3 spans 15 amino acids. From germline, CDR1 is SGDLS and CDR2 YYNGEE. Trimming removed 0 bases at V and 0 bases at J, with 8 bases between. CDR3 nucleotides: TGTGCCAGCAGCGTAGAGCGATCTAGCACAGATACGCAGTATTTT. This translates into CASSVERSSTDTQYF.

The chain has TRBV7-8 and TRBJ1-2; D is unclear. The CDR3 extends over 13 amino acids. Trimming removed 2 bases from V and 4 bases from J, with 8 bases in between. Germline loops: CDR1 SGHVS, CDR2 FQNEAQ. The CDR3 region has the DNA TGTGCCAGCAGCTTATCAGATTTCTATGGCTACACCTTC. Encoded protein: CASSLSDFYGYTF.

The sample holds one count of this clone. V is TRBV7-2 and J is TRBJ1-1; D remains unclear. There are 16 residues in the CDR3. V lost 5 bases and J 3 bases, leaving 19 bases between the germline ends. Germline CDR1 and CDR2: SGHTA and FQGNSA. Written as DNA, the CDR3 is TGTGCCAGCAGCCGCCGGCCGCTGGAGGGATACACTGAAGCTTTCTTT. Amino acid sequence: CASSRRPLEGYTEAFF.

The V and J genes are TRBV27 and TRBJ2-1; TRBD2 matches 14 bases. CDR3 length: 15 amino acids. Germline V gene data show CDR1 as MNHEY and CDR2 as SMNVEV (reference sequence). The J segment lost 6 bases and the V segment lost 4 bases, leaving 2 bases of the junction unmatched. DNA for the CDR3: TGTGCCAGCAGTTCCGGACTAGCGGGAGGCAATGAGCAGTTCTTC. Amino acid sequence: CASSSGLAGGNEQFF.

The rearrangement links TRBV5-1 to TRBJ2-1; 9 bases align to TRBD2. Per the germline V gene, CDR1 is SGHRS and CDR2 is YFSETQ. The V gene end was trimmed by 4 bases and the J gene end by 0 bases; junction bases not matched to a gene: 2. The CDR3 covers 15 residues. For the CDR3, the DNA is TGCGCCAGCAGCATACTAGCGGGCTCCTACAATGAGCAGTTCTTC. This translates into CASSILAGSYNEQFF.

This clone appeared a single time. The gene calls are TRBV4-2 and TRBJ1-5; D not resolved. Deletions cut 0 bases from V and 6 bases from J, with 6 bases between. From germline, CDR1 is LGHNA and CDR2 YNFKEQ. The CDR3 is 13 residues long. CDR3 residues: CASSQEGGQPQHF. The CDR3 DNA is TGTGCCAGCAGCCAAGAGGGAGGTCAGCCCCAGCATTTT.

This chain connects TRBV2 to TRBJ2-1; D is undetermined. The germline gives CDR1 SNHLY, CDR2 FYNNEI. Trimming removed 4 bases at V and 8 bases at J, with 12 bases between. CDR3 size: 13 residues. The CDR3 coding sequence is TGTGCCAGCAGTGTGGTACGGGTCCATGAGCAGTTCTTC. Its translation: CASSVVRVHEQFF.

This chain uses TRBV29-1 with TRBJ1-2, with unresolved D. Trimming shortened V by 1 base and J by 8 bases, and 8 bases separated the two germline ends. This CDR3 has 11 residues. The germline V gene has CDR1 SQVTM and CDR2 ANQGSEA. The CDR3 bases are TGCAGCGTTGAAGGGGGAGTCGGCTACACCTTC. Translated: CSVEGGVGYTF.

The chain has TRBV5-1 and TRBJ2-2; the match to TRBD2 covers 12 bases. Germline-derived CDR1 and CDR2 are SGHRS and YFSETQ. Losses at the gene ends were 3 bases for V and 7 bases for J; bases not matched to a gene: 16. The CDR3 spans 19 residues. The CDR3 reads CASSSTTSGRSPGGGELFF. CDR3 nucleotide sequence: TGCGCCAGCAGCTCAACCACTAGCGGGAGGTCCCCAGGAGGCGGGGAGCTGTTTTTT.

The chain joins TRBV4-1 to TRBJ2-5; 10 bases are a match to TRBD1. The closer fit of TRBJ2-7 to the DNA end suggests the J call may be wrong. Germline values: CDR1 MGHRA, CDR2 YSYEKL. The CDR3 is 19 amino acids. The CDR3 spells CASSYIEDRGRSYPYEQYF. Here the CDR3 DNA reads TGCGCCAGCAGCTACATTGAGGACAGGGGGAGATCGTATCCCTACGAGCAGTACTTC.

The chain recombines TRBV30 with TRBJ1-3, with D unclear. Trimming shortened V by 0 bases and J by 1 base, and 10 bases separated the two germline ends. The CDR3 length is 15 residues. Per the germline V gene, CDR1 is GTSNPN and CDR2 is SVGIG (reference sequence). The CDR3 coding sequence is TGTGCCTGGAGTGTACCACGGGTATCTGGAAACACCATATATTTT. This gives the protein CAWSVPRVSGNTIYF.

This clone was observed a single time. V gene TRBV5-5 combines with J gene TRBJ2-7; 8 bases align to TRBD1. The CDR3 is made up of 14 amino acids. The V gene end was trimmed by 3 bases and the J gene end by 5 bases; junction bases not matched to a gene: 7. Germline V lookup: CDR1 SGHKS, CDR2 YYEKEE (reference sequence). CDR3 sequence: CASSWGAGGNEQYF. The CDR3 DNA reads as TGTGCCAGCAGCTGGGGGGCAGGGGGCAACGAGCAGTACTTC.

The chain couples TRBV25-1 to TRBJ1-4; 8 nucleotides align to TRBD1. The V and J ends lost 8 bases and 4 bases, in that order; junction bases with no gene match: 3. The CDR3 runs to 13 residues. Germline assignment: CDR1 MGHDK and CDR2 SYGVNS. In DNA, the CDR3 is TGTGCCAGCCGCGGACAGGGTAATGAAAAACTGTTTTTT. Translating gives CASRGQGNEKLFF.

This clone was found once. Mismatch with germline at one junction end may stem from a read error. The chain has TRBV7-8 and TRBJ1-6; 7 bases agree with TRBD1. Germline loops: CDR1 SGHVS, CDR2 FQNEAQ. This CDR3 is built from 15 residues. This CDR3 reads CPSSSTGNFDSPLHF. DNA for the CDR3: TGTCCCAGCAGCTCGACAGGGAATTTTGATTCACCCCTCCACTTT.

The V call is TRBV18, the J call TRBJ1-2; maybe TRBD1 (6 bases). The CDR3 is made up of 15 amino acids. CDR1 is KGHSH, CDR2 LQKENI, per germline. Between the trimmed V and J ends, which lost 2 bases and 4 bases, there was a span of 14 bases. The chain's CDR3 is CASSPNQGPTYGYTF. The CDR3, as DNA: TGTGCCAGCTCACCAAATCAGGGGCCCACCTATGGCTACACCTTC.

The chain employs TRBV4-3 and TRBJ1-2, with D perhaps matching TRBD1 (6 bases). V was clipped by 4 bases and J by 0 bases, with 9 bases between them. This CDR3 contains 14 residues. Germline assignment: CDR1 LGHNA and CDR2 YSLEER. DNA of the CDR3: TGCGCCAGCAGCCCGGACAGTACTAACTATGGCTACACCTTC. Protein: CASSPDSTNYGYTF.

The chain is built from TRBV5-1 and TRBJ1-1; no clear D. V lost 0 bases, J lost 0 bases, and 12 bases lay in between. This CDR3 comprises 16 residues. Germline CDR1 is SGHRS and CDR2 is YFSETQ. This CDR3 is CASSLGLQNLNTEAFF. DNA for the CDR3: TGCGCCAGCAGCTTGGGGCTACAGAACCTGAACACTGAAGCTTTCTTT.

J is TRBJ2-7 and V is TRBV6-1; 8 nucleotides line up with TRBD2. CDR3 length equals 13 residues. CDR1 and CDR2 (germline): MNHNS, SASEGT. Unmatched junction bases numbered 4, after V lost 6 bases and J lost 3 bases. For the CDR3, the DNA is TGTGCCAGCAGAGCCACTAGCGGCTACGAGCAGTACTTC. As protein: CASRATSGYEQYF.

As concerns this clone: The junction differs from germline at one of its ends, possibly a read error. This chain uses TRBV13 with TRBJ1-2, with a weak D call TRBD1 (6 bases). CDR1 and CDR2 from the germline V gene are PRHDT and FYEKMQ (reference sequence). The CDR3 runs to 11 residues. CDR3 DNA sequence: TGTGCCAGCAGCTTAGAGGGGGAGTACCCCTTC. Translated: CASSLEGEYPF.

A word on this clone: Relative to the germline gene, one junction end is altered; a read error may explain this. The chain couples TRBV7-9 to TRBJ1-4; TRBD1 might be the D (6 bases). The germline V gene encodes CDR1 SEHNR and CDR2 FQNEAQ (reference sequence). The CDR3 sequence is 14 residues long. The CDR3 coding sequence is TGTTCCAGCAGCTTACTGGGGGCGGAGGAAAAACTGTTTTTT. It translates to CSSSLLGAEEKLFF.

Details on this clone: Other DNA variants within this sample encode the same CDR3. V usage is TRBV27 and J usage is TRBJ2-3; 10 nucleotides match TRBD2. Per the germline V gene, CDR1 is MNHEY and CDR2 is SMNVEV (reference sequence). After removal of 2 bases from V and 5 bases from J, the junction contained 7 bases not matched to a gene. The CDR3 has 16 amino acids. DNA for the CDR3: TGTGCCAGCAGTTTAGTCGCTAGCGGGAGTGGAGATACGCAGTATTTT. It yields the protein CASSLVASGSGDTQYF.